These 10 T cell receptor beta chains were all obtained from the same sample, sequenced in a study of T cell changes during pregnancy in multiple sclerosis. This table comes from immunoSEQ multiplex PCR, and its TCRdb copy is limited to in-frame clones, with some not included. The sample shows 40,000 to 50,000 clones, approximately 91% of them seen only once. Sequencing was performed on CD8+ T cells from peripheral blood mononuclear cells, taken after pregnancy. Receptors originate from a female donor with multiple sclerosis, enrolled in a pregnancy study.

This chain joins TRBV5-4 and TRBJ1-4; the D gene is possibly TRBD1 (6 bases). Deletions cut 0 bases from V and 3 bases from J, with 15 bases between. The CDR3 is 17 residues long. CDR1 SGHNT and CDR2 YYREEE come from the germline V gene (reference sequence). In DNA form, the CDR3 reads TGTGCCAGCAGCTTGGGGGGGCGCCGGGACGCTAATGAAAAACTGTTTTTT. It specifies CASSLGGRRDANEKLFF.

This chain links TRBV9 with TRBJ2-3, with a tentative D call TRBD1 (5 bases). Trimming shortened V by 0 bases and J by 2 bases, and 16 bases separated the two germline ends. In germline, CDR1 is SGDLS, CDR2 YYNGEE. The CDR3 has 17 amino acids. As DNA, the CDR3 is TGTGCCAGCAGCGTAGCCCTCAGGGAACCCTACACAGATACGCAGTATTTT. Protein product: CASSVALREPYTDTQYF.

This rearrangement joins TRBV5-4 to TRBJ2-3, with TRBD2 matching 10 bases. The V and J ends lost 0 bases and 4 bases, in that order; junction bases with no gene match: 5. The CDR3 is 16 residues long. Germline V gives CDR1 SGHNT, CDR2 YYREEE (reference sequence). In nucleotides, the CDR3 is TGTGCCAGCAGCTTGGCCAGCGGGGGGGCCCCAGATACGCAGTATTTT. The encoded protein is CASSLASGGAPDTQYF.

The V call is TRBV4-1, the J call TRBJ2-3; 10 bases fit TRBD2. Germline loops: CDR1 MGHRA, CDR2 YSYEKL. Trimming took 4 bases from V and 4 from J; bases not matched to a gene: 17. The CDR3 has 19 residues. Here the CDR3 DNA reads TGCGCCAGCAGCCTTCCGGAGGTTACGAGCGGGGGGGCCCCAGATACGCAGTATTTT. This translates into CASSLPEVTSGGAPDTQYF.

The chain recombines TRBV5-4 with TRBJ1-2, with 7 nucleotides matching TRBD1. The germline gives CDR1 SGHNT, CDR2 YYREEE (reference sequence). CDR3 size: 15 residues. The ends lost 4 bases at V and 4 bases at J; junction bases unmatched: 10. The CDR3 protein is CASSVNRGLGYGYTF. The CDR3 coding sequence is TGTGCCAGCAGCGTTAACAGGGGTCTCGGCTATGGCTACACCTTC.

The rearrangement uses TRBV4-1 and TRBJ2-5; 8 nucleotides match TRBD1. The CDR3 has 16 residues. CDR1 is MGHRA, CDR2 YSYEKL, per germline. The J segment lost 4 bases and the V segment lost 0 bases, leaving 7 bases of the junction unmatched. This CDR3 is CASSQEHGQGLETQYF. The CDR3 nucleotides read TGCGCCAGCAGCCAAGAGCACGGACAGGGCTTAGAGACCCAGTACTTC.

V is TRBV5-1 and J is TRBJ2-7; 7 nucleotides align to TRBD2. CDR3 length: 17 amino acids. V shed 0 bases and J 3 bases; nucleotides not matched to a gene: 12. The V gene's germline CDR1 is SGHRS and CDR2 YFSETQ. Here the CDR3 DNA reads TGCGCCAGCAGCTTGGATGTCCCCACCAGCGGGGTCTACGAGCAGTACTTC. This codes for CASSLDVPTSGVYEQYF.

The chain is built from TRBV11-3 and TRBJ2-7, with 12 positions matching TRBD2. CDR1 and CDR2 from the germline V gene are SGHNT and YENEEA. This CDR3 comprises 17 residues. The V gene end was trimmed by 5 bases and the J gene end by 7 bases; junction bases not matched to a gene: 15. The CDR3 sequence: CASSPRTSGVVAVEQYF. The CDR3 DNA is TGTGCCAGCAGCCCTAGGACTAGCGGGGTAGTGGCGGTGGAGCAGTACTTC.

The chain couples TRBV6-1 to TRBJ1-5, with 8 bases identical to TRBD1. The CDR3 spans 15 residues. Germline V gene sequence: CDR1 MNHNS, CDR2 SASEGT. Trimming at V came to 3 bases and at J to 7 bases, leaving 8 bases not matched to a gene. In nucleotides, the CDR3 is TGTGCCAGCAGTGAGGGCAGGGGGCTAGGACAGCCCCAGCATTTT. Its translation is CASSEGRGLGQPQHF.

The rearrangement uses TRBV7-9 and TRBJ1-2; weak D call: TRBD1 (5 bases). Germline CDR1 SEHNR, CDR2 FQNEAQ (reference sequence). Trimming stripped 8 bases from V and 1 base from J, with 8 bases between. The CDR3 is 12 residues long. The CDR3 DNA is TGTGCCAGCCGGGGGTTTAACTATGGCTACACCTTC. It specifies CASRGFNYGYTF.